The rows below give T cell receptor beta chains drawn from one sample of a study of OX40 agonist ivuxolimab in advanced cancers. Only in-frame clones appear in the TCRdb table, and some are missing; sequencing was by immunoSEQ multiplex PCR. Among 50,000 to 60,000 clones listed, approximately 80% were seen once. Sequencing was performed on CD4+ or CD8+ T cells sorted from blood, taken in a trial of the OX40 agonist ivuxolimab. The source of these receptors is an adult with an advanced solid tumor such as melanoma, head and neck, liver or kidney cancer. Each CDR3 is given with its conserved first and last residue. The D gene is left open where the match is weak. A clone size is listed for some rows: how often the clone was seen (once, few, many), or a class if it is expanded.

>TRBV29-1|TRBJ2-1|NA|NA
TGCAGCGTTGAAGAGATAGAGTCCTACAATGAGCAGTTCTTC
CSVEEIESYNEQFF
>TRBV7-2|TRBJ2-1|few|NA
TGTGCCAGCAGCTTAGCGGGGGGTACCTACAATGAGCAGTTCTTC
CASSLAGGTYNEQFF
>TRBV7-3|TRBJ2-2|NA|TRBD2
TGTGCCAGCAGCATCGGGACTAGCGGGGTGAACACCGGGGAGCTGTTTTTT
CASSIGTSGVNTGELFF
>TRBV10-3|TRBJ2-3|once|NA
TGTGCCATCAGTGAGTCTGCGGATACGCAGTATTTT
CAISESADTQYF
>TRBV5-1|TRBJ2-3|NA|NA
TGCGCCAGCAGCTTGGGAGAGGCCACAGATACGCAGTATTTT
CASSLGEATDTQYF
>TRBV7-2|TRBJ1-2|few|NA
TGTGCCAGCACCCTAGCAGGGCGCCTCTATGGCTACACCTTC
CASTLAGRLYGYTF
>TRBV9|TRBJ1-1|NA|TRBD1
TGTGCCAGCAGCGTAGGACAGGGTGCCAACACTGAAGCTTTCTTT
CASSVGQGANTEAFF
>TRBV6-1|TRBJ1-2|once|NA
TGTGCCAGCAGTGAAGTTGGCTATGGCTACACCTTC
CASSEVGYGYTF
>TRBV19|TRBJ1-1|NA|NA
TGTGCCAGTAGTCCAGATGACTTGAACACTGAAGCTTTCTTT
CASSPDDLNTEAFF
>TRBV4-1|TRBJ1-1|NA|NA
TGCGCCAGCAGGGGCGTCACGATGAACACTGAAGCTTTCTTT
CASRGVTMNTEAFF
>TRBV19|TRBJ2-5|NA|TRBD1
TGTGCCACTAAAAGGACAGGGAAGGATGGGACCCAGTACTTC
CATKRTGKDGTQYF
>TRBV6-6|TRBJ2-1|few|NA
TGTGCCAGCACCCCAGGAGGGAGCTCCTACAATGAGCAGTTCTTC
CASTPGGSSYNEQFF
>TRBV6-1|TRBJ2-7|NA|NA
TGTGCCAGCAGTGAAGGGGGCAGGGGGGTCTACGAGCAGTACTTC
CASSEGGRGVYEQYF
>TRBV12-5|TRBJ1-1|NA|NA
TGTGCTAGTGGTGAGGAGGCCTGGGAGAACACTGAAGCTTTCTTT
CASGEEAWENTEAFF
>TRBV19|TRBJ1-5|NA|NA
TGTGCCAGTAGTTCCGGGACTTGGTGGGGCAATCAGCCCCAGCATTTT
CASSSGTWWGNQPQHF
>TRBV29-1|TRBJ1-1|NA|NA
TGCAGCGTTGCAAGGGCCCGGGGCACTGAAGCTTTCTTT
CSVARARGTEAFF
>TRBV6-1|TRBJ2-7|NA|NA
TGTGCCAGCAGTGGGGGGTTTCACGAGCAGTACTTC
CASSGGFHEQYF
>TRBV2|TRBJ2-2|NA|NA
TGTGCCAGCGCCGCGGCCCGCAACACCGGGGAGCTGTTTTTT
CASAAARNTGELFF
>TRBV14|TRBJ1-3|few|TRBD1
TGTGCCAGCAGCCAAGCCCCCGGGACAGCCGAATCTGGAAACACCATATATTTT
CASSQAPGTAESGNTIYF
>TRBV9|TRBJ2-5|NA|NA
TGTGCCAGCAGCGAGACCGAAGGATATAGAGAGACCCAGTACTTC
CASSETEGYRETQYF
>TRBV7-2|TRBJ2-2|few|NA
TGTGCCAGCAGCGACCGGGACACCTACACCGGGGAGCTGTTTTTT
CASSDRDTYTGELFF
>TRBV9|TRBJ2-3|NA|NA
TGTGCCAGCAGCGTAGGGATATTAGCGGATTTCACAGATACGCAGTATTTT
CASSVGILADFTDTQYF
>TRBV7-2|TRBJ2-1|NA|NA
TGTGCCAGCAGCTTAGGTGGAATCGGCAGGGTTGGTGAGCAGTTCTTC
CASSLGGIGRVGEQFF
>TRBV2|TRBJ2-1|NA|NA
TGTGCCAGCAGCCGCCGGGGAGTGCGGAACAATGAGCAGTTCTTC
CASSRRGVRNNEQFF
>TRBV7-3|TRBJ1-1|few|NA
TGTGCCAGCAGCCAAGAAGGTAACACTGAAGCTTTCTTT
CASSQEGNTEAFF
>TRBV5-1|TRBJ2-3|NA|TRBD2
TGCGCCAGCAGCTTGGGGTTCCGGGAGGGCCGAGATACGCAGTATTTT
CASSLGFREGRDTQYF
>TRBV27|TRBJ2-7|NA|NA
TGTGCCAGCAGTATAGGTGCAGGGATGTGGGGCGAGCAGTACTTC
CASSIGAGMWGEQYF
>TRBV6-1|TRBJ2-1|NA|NA
TGTGCCAGCAGTGAAGTGGGAGTCGCCCTCTACAATGAGCAGTTCTTC
CASSEVGVALYNEQFF
>TRBV2|TRBJ1-1|NA|TRBD1
TGTGCCAGCACCCCTCAACAGGGGGCGAACACTGAAGCTTTCTTT
CASTPQQGANTEAFF
>TRBV29-1|TRBJ2-3|NA|TRBD1
TGCAGCGTAACCAATTTCGGGACAGCGGATACGCAGTATTTT
CSVTNFGTADTQYF
>TRBV5-1|TRBJ2-3|NA|NA
TGCGCCAGCAGTCAGCGCACAGATACGCAGTATTTT
CASSQRTDTQYF
>TRBV11-3|TRBJ2-2|NA|TRBD2
TGTGCCAGCAGCTTAGCGGGAGGGCCCCCCGGGGAGCTGTTTTTT
CASSLAGGPPGELFF
>TRBV30|TRBJ2-1|NA|TRBD2
TGTGCCTATTTAGCGGGATTGAATGAGCAGTTCTTC
CAYLAGLNEQFF